The 14 T cell receptor beta chains below come from one sample, sequenced in a study of blood T cell repertoires in COVID-19. Using immunoSEQ multiplex PCR, the repertoire was profiled, and TCRdb retains in-frame clones only, with some absent. The sample has about 200,000 clones; approximately 86% are singletons. Input material: peripheral blood. Every receptor here comes from a man aged 60 to 69 with COVID-19, enrolled during active disease.

The rearrangement joins TRBV27 to TRBJ1-5, with D maybe TRBD1 (5 bases). V was trimmed by 3 bases and J by 0 bases, leaving 6 bases between them. Germline V gene sequence: CDR1 MNHEY, CDR2 SMNVEV (reference sequence). This CDR3 is 14 amino acids long. The CDR3 spells CASSFQGSNQPQHF. The CDR3 nucleotides read TGTGCCAGCAGTTTTCAGGGTAGCAATCAGCCCCAGCATTTT.

The chain joins TRBV4-2 to TRBJ2-2; D may be TRBD2 (5 bases). CDR1 and CDR2 (germline): LGHNA, YNFKEQ. This CDR3 comprises 16 residues. Trimming took off 0 bases at V and 4 bases at J, with 12 bases between the two ends. CDR3 sequence (DNA): TGTGCCAGCAGCCAAGATAATCGGGGTACCACCGGGGAGCTGTTTTTT. This encodes CASSQDNRGTTGELFF.

The CDR3 spells CASSLRGSLGKLFF. The DNA for the CDR3 is TGTGCCAGCAGCTTGAGGGGGTCCCTGGGAAAACTGTTTTTT. The chain is built from TRBV5-6 and TRBJ1-4, with a weak D call TRBD1 (6 bases). Germline V gives CDR1 SGHDT, CDR2 YYEEEE. Deletions cut 1 base from V and 10 bases from J, with 14 bases between. The CDR3 sequence is 14 residues long.

The chain has TRBV19 and TRBJ1-5, with unresolved D. Germline CDR1 is LNHDA and CDR2 is SQIVND (reference sequence). V dropped 1 base and J dropped 3 bases, with 10 bases sitting between them. CDR3 length equals 15 residues. The CDR3 DNA reads as TGTGCCAGTAGTATAGGAGGGAGGGCCAATCAGCCCCAGCATTTT. Protein sequence: CASSIGGRANQPQHF.

CDR3 in amino acids: CASSGTGRYGYTF. CDR3 bases: TGTGCCAGCAGCGGGACAGGGCGCTATGGCTACACCTTC. J is TRBJ1-2 and V is TRBV28; 9 bases align to TRBD1. This CDR3 spans 13 amino acids. The junction had 3 bases not matched to a gene; V was cut back by 6 bases and J by 4 bases. Germline assignment: CDR1 MDHEN and CDR2 SYDVKM.

This chain uses TRBV30 with TRBJ1-5; maybe TRBD1 (5 bases). The germline V and J ends were trimmed by 6 bases and 5 bases, with 17 bases remaining between them. Germline lookup yields CDR1 GTSNPN and CDR2 SVGIG (reference sequence). The CDR3 is 14 residues long. Written as DNA, the CDR3 is TGTGCCTGTATAACGGGGGGTGATTATCAGCCCCAGCATTTT. Its translation: CACITGGDYQPQHF.

The chain joins TRBV19 to TRBJ1-2; 7 nucleotides align to TRBD1. With V trimmed by 5 bases and J by 4 bases, 7 bases remained unmatched. Germline lookup yields CDR1 LNHDA and CDR2 SQIVND (reference sequence). The CDR3 extends over 14 amino acids. The CDR3, as DNA: TGTGCCAGTAGTGGGCACAGGGGTCGCTATGGCTACACCTTC. It specifies CASSGHRGRYGYTF.

The chain employs TRBV7-8 and TRBJ1-2; D remains unclear. The V gene lost 2 bases and the J gene lost 1 base, with 11 bases spanning the gap. The germline V gene encodes CDR1 SGHVS and CDR2 FQNEAQ. CDR3 size: 15 residues. CDR3 in amino acids: CASSLSLQVNYGYTF. The CDR3 DNA reads as TGTGCCAGCAGCTTAAGTCTGCAGGTTAACTATGGCTACACCTTC.

In nucleotides, the CDR3 is TGTGCCAGCAGGGGATCCACAGGGGCCGTGGCGCCCCAGCATTTT. Its translation is CASRGSTGAVAPQHF. This rearrangement joins TRBV28 to TRBJ1-5; TRBD1 agrees at 7 bases. The germline V gene encodes CDR1 MDHEN and CDR2 SYDVKM. V trimming: 6 bases; J trimming: 9 bases; junction bases outside the gene matches: 14. The CDR3 consists of 15 residues.

CDR3 amino acids: CASSKGQASNTGELFF. CDR3 DNA sequence: TGTGCCAGCAGCAAAGGACAGGCTTCGAACACCGGGGAGCTGTTTTTT. J is TRBJ2-2 and V is TRBV9; 7 bases agree with TRBD1. With 4 bases clipped from V and 0 bases from J, the junction kept 6 bases outside the gene matches. Germline V gives CDR1 SGDLS, CDR2 YYNGEE. The CDR3 runs 16 residues. Combining the CDR3 with reference TRBV9 and TRBJ2-2 gives the whole variable domain DSGVTQTPKHLITATGQRVTLRCSPRSGDLSVYWYQQSLDQGLQFLIQYYNGEERAKGNILERFSAQQFPDLHSELNLSSLELGDSALYFCASSKGQASNTGELFFGEGSRLTVL.

V usage is TRBV27 and J usage is TRBJ1-5; D uncertain. Germline CDR1 is MNHEY and CDR2 is SMNVEV (reference sequence). Trimming left V 4 bases short and J 9 bases short, with 10 bases between. This CDR3 contains 12 residues. The CDR3 protein is CASSSNLRPQHF. In nucleotides, the CDR3 is TGTGCCAGCAGTTCGAACCTACGGCCCCAGCATTTT.

The J gene is TRBJ1-2, the V gene TRBV6-4; possibly TRBD1 for D (5 bases). The CDR3 is 15 residues long. V dropped 4 bases and J dropped 0 bases, with 12 bases sitting between them. Germline CDR1 is MRHNA and CDR2 is SNTAGT. For the CDR3, the DNA is TGTGCCAGCAGTGCAACAGGACCCGCTAACTATGGCTACACCTTC. It encodes CASSATGPANYGYTF.

The rearrangement joins TRBV19 to TRBJ1-2; maybe TRBD1 (5 bases). Per the germline V gene, CDR1 is LNHDA and CDR2 is SQIVND (reference sequence). Trimming stripped 0 bases from V and 5 bases from J, with 10 bases between. CDR3 length equals 14 residues. As DNA, the CDR3 is TGTGCCAGTAGTATAGACAGGGATGTTTATGGCTACACCTTC. Translating gives CASSIDRDVYGYTF.

V is TRBV10-3 and J is TRBJ2-4; TRBD1 is a possible D gene (6 bases). The length of the CDR3 is 14 residues. The V gene's germline CDR1 is ENHRY and CDR2 SYGVKD. V was clipped by 4 bases and J by 1 base, with 8 bases between them. The CDR3 spells CAISGTEAKNIQYF. The CDR3 DNA follows: TGTGCCATCAGTGGGACAGAGGCCAAAAACATTCAGTACTTC.